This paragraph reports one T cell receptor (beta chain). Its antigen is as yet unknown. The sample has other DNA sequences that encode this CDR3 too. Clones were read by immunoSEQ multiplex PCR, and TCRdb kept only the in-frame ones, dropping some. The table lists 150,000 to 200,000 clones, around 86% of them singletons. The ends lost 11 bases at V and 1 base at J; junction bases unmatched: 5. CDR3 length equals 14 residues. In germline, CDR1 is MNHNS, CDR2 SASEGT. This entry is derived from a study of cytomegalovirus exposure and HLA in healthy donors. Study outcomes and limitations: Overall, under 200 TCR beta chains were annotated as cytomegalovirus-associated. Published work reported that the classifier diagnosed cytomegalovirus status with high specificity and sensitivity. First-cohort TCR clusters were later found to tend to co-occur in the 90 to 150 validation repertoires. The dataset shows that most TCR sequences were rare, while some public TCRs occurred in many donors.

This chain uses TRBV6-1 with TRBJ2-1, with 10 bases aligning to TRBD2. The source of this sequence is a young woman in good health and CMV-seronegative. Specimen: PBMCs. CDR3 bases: TGTGCCTCCCGAGCGGGAGGGTCCTACAATGAGCAGTTCTTC. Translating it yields CASRAGGSYNEQFF.